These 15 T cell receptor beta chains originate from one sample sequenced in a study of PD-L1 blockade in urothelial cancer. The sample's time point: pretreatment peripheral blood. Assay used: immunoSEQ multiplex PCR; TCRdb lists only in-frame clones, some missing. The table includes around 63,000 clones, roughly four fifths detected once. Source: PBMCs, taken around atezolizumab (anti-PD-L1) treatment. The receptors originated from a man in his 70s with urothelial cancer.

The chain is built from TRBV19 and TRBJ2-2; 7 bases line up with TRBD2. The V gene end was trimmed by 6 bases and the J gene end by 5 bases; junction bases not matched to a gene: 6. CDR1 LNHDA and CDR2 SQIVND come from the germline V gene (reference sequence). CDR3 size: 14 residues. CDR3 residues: CASRAGVGTGELFF. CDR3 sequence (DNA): TGTGCCAGTAGGGCGGGAGTGGGGACCGGGGAGCTGTTTTTT. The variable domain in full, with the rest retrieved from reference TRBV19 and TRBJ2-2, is DGGITQSPKYLFRKEGQNVTLSCEQNLNHDAMYWYRQDPGQGLRLIYYSQIVNDFQKGDIAEGYSVSREKKESFPLTVTSAQKNPTAFYLCASRAGVGTGELFFGEGSRLTVL.

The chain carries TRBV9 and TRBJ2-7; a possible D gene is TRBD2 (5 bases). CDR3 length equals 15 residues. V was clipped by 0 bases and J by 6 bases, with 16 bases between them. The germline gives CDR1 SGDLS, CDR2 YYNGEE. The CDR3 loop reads CASSVDGEEVSEQYF. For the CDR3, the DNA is TGTGCCAGCAGCGTAGACGGGGAAGAGGTCTCCGAGCAGTACTTC.

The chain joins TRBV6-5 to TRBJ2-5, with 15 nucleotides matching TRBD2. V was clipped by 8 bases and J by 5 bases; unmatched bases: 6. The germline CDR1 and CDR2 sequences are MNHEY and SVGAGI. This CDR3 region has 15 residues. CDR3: CASQMGLAGGETQYF. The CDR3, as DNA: TGTGCCAGCCAGATGGGACTAGCGGGAGGTGAGACCCAGTACTTC.

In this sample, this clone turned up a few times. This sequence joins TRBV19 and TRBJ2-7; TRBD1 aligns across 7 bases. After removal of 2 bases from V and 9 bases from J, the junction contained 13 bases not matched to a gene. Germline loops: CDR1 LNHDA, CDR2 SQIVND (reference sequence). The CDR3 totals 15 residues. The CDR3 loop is CASSINRDSGDGQYF. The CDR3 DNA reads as TGTGCCAGTAGTATAAACCGGGACAGCGGAGATGGGCAGTACTTC.

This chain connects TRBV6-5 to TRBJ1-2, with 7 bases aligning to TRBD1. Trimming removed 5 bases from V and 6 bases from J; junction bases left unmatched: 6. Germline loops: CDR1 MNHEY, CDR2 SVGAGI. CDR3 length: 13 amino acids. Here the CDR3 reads CASSGGTVHGYTF. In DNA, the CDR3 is TGTGCCAGCAGTGGAGGGACAGTACATGGCTACACCTTC.

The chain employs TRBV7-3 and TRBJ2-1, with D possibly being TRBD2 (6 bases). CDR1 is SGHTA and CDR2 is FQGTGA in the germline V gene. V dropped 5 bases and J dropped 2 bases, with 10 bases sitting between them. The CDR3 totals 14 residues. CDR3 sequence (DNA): TGTGCCAGCAGCCCGGGAGAACCCTACAATGAGCAGTTCTTC. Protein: CASSPGEPYNEQFF.

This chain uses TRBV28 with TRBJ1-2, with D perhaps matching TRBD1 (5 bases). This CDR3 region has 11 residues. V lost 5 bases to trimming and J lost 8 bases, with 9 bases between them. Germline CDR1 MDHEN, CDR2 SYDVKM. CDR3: CASSDPGGYTF. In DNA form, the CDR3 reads TGTGCCAGCAGTGATCCAGGGGGCTACACCTTC.

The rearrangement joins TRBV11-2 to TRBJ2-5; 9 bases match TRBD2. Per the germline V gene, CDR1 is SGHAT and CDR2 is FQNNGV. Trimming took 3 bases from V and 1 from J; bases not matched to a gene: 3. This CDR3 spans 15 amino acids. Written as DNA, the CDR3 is TGTGCCAGCAGCTTGTTAGCGGGAGCCCAAGAGACCCAGTACTTC. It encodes CASSLLAGAQETQYF.

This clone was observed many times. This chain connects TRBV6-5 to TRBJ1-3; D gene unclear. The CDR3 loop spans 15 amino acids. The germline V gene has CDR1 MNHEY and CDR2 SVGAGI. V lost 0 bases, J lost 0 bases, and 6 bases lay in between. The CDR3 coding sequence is TGTGCCAGCAGTTACTCGTCGAGCTCTGGAAACACCATATATTTT. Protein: CASSYSSSSGNTIYF.

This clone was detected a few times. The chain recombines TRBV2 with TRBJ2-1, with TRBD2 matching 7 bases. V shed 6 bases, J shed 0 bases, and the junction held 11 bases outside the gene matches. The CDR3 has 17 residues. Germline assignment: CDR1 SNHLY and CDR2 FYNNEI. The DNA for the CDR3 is TGTGCCAGCAGCCTCTTCGGGGGGACGAGCTCCTACAATGAGCAGTTCTTC. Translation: CASSLFGGTSSYNEQFF. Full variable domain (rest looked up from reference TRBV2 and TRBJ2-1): EPEVTQTPSHQVTQMGQEVILRCVPISNHLYFYWYRQILGQKVEFLVSFYNNEISEKSEIFDDQFSVERPDGSNFTLKIRSTKLEDSAMYFCASSLFGGTSSYNEQFFGPGTRLTVL.

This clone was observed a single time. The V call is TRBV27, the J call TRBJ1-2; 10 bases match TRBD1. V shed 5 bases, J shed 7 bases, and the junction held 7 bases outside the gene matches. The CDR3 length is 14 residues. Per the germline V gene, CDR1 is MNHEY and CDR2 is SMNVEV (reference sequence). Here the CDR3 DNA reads TGTGCCAGCAGTCGATGGGACAGGGGAAGTGGCTACACCTTC. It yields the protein CASSRWDRGSGYTF.

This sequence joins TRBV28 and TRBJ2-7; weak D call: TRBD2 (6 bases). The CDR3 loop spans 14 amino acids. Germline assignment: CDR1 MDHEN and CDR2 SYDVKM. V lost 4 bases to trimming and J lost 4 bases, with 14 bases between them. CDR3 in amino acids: CASSSSDSQYEQYF. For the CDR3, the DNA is TGTGCCAGCAGTTCTAGCGATTCCCAGTACGAGCAGTACTTC.

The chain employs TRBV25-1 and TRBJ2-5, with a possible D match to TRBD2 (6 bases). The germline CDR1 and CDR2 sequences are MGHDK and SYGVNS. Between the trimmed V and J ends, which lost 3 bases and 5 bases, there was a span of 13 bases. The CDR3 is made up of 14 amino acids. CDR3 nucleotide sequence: TGTGCCAGCAGTGAGGGAGCCCGGGGGGAGACCCAGTACTTC. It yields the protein CASSEGARGETQYF.

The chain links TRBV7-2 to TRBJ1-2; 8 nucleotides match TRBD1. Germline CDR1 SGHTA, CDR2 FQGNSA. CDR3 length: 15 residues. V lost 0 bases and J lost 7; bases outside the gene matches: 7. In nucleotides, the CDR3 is TGTGCCAGCAGCTTAGCGCGCAGGGGGCAGGGTGGCTACACCTTC. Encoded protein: CASSLARRGQGGYTF.

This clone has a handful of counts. The CDR3 here is CASSRDAGARGAQHF. CDR3 DNA: TGCGCCAGCAGCCGAGACGCAGGGGCCCGAGGAGCCCAGCATTTT. V usage is TRBV4-3 and J usage is TRBJ1-5; possibly TRBD1 for D (6 bases). The CDR3 spans 15 residues. V dropped 4 bases and J dropped 11 bases, with 21 bases sitting between them. CDR1 is LGHNA and CDR2 is YSLEER in the germline V gene.